This is a list of T cell receptor beta chains from one sample in a study of shared clonotypes between healthy human individuals. TCRdb's table, derived via immunoSEQ multiplex PCR, lists solely in-frame clones and lacks some. The table includes about 980,000 clones, about 80% detected once. The sequenced sample consisted of memory CD4+ T cells sorted from blood. These receptor sequences come from a man aged 18 to 29 in good health. Each CDR3 is given with its conserved first and last residue. The D gene is left open where the match is weak. Part of the rows lack a size; the others show once, few, many or a class for expanded clones.

cdr3_nt cdr3_aa j_call v_call d_call clone_size
TGTGCCAGCAGGGCCCTTACCTACGAGCAGTACTTC CASRALTYEQYF TRBJ2-7 TRBV6-5 NA once
TGTGCCAGCAGCTCAATGACAGCCTCCTACGAGCAGTACTTC CASSSMTASYEQYF TRBJ2-7 TRBV7-2 NA once
TGTGCCAGCAGCTCCCTCGGACAGGGAACTAATGAAAAACTGTTTTTT CASSSLGQGTNEKLFF TRBJ1-4 TRBV7-2 TRBD1 NA
TGTGCCAGCAGTTTAGAGGCAGGGGCGTCGTCCGTCTACGAGCAGTACTTC CASSLEAGASSVYEQYF TRBJ2-7 TRBV28 NA NA
TGTGCCAGCAGCCTACGTAGCGGGGGAAGCTCCTACGAGCAGTACTTC CASSLRSGGSSYEQYF TRBJ2-7 TRBV7-2 TRBD2 NA
TGTGCCAGCAGTGAATTCTTGGGTAGCTCCCGCGAGCAGTACTTC CASSEFLGSSREQYF TRBJ2-7 TRBV2 NA NA
TGTGCCATCAGTGAAGGACAGGGTACTGGAAACACCATATATTTT CAISEGQGTGNTIYF TRBJ1-3 TRBV10-3 TRBD1 NA
TGTGCCAGCAGAATGACTAGCCAGAACACCGGGGAGCTGTTTTTT CASRMTSQNTGELFF TRBJ2-2 TRBV6-5 TRBD2 NA
TGCGCCAGCAGCCCCCAAGCGGGACTAGCGGACAATGAGCAGTTCTTC CASSPQAGLADNEQFF TRBJ2-1 TRBV4-3 TRBD2 NA
TGTGCCAGCAGTAAGGGCGGGAGCAGGTACGAGCAGTACTTC CASSKGGSRYEQYF TRBJ2-7 TRBV27 TRBD2 NA
TGTGCCAGCAGCTTAGTGGCAGGGCTAGGCGAAAAACTGTTTTTT CASSLVAGLGEKLFF TRBJ1-4 TRBV7-9 NA NA
TGCGCCAGCAGCCCCCGAGTGGGCCAAGAGACCCAGTACTTC CASSPRVGQETQYF TRBJ2-5 TRBV5-1 NA NA
TGTGCCAGCAGCGTAGATAGAGGGCAGTTCTTC CASSVDRGQFF TRBJ2-1 TRBV9 NA NA
TGTGCCAGCAGCGTAGCCGTAGCCGGGGAGCTGTTTTTT CASSVAVAGELFF TRBJ2-2 TRBV9 NA NA
TGTGCCTGGGGCACAGGGAGGAACAATCAGCCCCAGCATTTT CAWGTGRNNQPQHF TRBJ1-5 TRBV30 NA few
TGTGCCAGCCGACGACCGATCGGGGGCACAGATACGCAGTATTTT CASRRPIGGTDTQYF TRBJ2-3 TRBV5-8 NA few
TGCGCCAGCAGTGAGTCGGGGGGGACCTACGAGCAGTACTTC CASSESGGTYEQYF TRBJ2-7 TRBV10-2 TRBD2 NA
TGCGCCAGCAGCTTGGCCGAAGCTAGTTATCGAGATACGCAGTATTTT CASSLAEASYRDTQYF TRBJ2-3 TRBV5-1 NA once
TGTGCCATCAGCCCGCAGAAGGGGGACACCGGGGAGCTGTTTTTT CAISPQKGDTGELFF TRBJ2-2 TRBV10-3 NA NA
TGTGCCAGTAATCCGGGAGGGGGTTCAGATACGCAGTATTTT CASNPGGGSDTQYF TRBJ2-3 TRBV19 TRBD2 NA
TGTGCCTGTGCCAGAGCGGGGGAGCTGTTTTTT CACARAGELFF TRBJ2-2 TRBV30 NA NA
TGTGCCAGCAGCGGGACAGGGGTAGACCGCACCGGGGAGCTGTTTTTT CASSGTGVDRTGELFF TRBJ2-2 TRBV9 TRBD1 NA
TGTGCCAGCAGCCCCGGCGGCGGGGCTAGCCGGCGGGGATACTTC CASSPGGGASRRGYF TRBJ2-7 TRBV11-2 NA NA